This T cell receptor beta chain was captured in a study of regulatory T cells in long-lasting Graves disease. This sample's time point: newly diagnosed GD, antithyroid drugs for less than 3 months. Scientists built the TCR library using RNA that was extracted from PBMCs. Assembly of TCR beta libraries relied on iRepertoire HTBI primers together with Arm-PCR of CDR3 regions. Using its own MiXCR run on the multiplex PCR reads, TCRdb lists one record per CDR3 protein. The table shows about 450,000 distinct CDR3 sequences, with approximately 15% occurring only once. In its sample, this clonotype was seen many times. CDR1 SEHNR and CDR2 FQNEAQ come from the germline V gene (reference sequence). J lost 0 bases, V lost 1 base, and 0 bases had no gene match. The CDR3 is 15 residues long. Separately, the same data were catalogued under a study of T cells in Graves' hyperthyroidism and ophthalmopathy. As that report states: Most expanded thyroid clonotypes above 0.001 also appeared in blood. With a median lead of 6.5 months before onset, the model predicted ophthalmopathy.

The chain recombines TRBV7-9 with TRBJ1-5; 7 bases match TRBD1. The material sequenced was peripheral blood mononuclear cells (PBMCs), taken at new diagnosis, from a patient treated with antithyroid drugs. The origin of this receptor is a woman in her forties or fifties with Graves disease. The CDR3 reads CASSLEGASNQPQHF. The CDR3 coding sequence is TGTGCCAGCAGCTTAGAGGGGGCTAGCAATCAGCCCCAGCATTTT.